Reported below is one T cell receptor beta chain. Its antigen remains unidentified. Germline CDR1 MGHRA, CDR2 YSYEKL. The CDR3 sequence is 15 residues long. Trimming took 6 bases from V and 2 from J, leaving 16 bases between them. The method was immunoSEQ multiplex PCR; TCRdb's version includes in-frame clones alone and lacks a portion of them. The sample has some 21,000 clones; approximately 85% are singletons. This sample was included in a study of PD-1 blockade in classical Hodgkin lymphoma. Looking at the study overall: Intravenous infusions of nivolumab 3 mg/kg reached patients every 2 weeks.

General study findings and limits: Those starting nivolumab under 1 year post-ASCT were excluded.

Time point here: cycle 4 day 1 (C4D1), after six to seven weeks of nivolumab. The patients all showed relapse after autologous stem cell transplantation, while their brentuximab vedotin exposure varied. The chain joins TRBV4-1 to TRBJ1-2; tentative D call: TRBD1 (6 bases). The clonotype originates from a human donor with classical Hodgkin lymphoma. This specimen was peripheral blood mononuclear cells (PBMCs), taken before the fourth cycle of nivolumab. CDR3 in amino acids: CASRRETGGNYGYTF. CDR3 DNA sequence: TGCGCCAGCAGACGGGAGACAGGCGGGAACTATGGCTACACCTTC.